The entry below describes one TCR beta chain. The V end lost 5 bases, the J end lost 0 bases, and 10 bases lay between the germline ends. The CDR3 extends over 15 amino acids. Germline-derived CDR1 and CDR2 are MNHEY and SVGAGI. The data derive from a study of CD8 T cells in Susac syndrome. A quantity of about 0.5 to 1 ug RNA underwent reverse transcription using random hexamers. TCRdb reprocessed the immunoSEQ multiplex PCR reads with MiXCR, giving one entry per CDR3 protein. Among about 290,000 distinct CDR3 sequences listed, about 88% were seen once. The source is a human donor with multiple sclerosis. Sequencing used CD8+ T cells from PBMCs. The chain joins TRBV6-5 to TRBJ2-2; D tentatively fits TRBD1 or TRBD2 (7 bases each). CDR3 residues: CASSSGTANTGELFF. The CDR3 region has the DNA TGTGCCAGCAGTAGCGGGACAGCGAACACCGGGGAGCTGTTTTTT.